A single sample is the source of the 3 T cell receptor beta chains below, sequenced in a study of CXCR3-negative and CXCR3-positive naive CD8 T cells. In preparing the TRB cDNA libraries, 5' RACE with UMI labels was used. With the 5' RACE reads reprocessed, TCRdb shows one record per CDR3 protein and no DNA. The listing records 84,000 or so distinct CDR3 sequences. Antigen specificity for these receptors is unknown. Study-level results: CXCR3-positive naive cells carried more hydrophobic TRB CDR3s than CXCR3-negative naive cells did.

Input material: naive CXCR3+ CD8+ T cells from blood. Subset of the sample: CD45RO-CCR7+CD27+CD95- naive CD8+ T cells expressing CXCR3 (TNR3+). These receptors were taken from a human donor in good health. Some clones in this sample may be carry-over from other donors' samples.

The chain combines TRBV12-3 or TRBV12-4 with TRBJ2-1; TCRdb selects TRBD2, and the lack of DNA leaves this call unchecked. The CDR3 consists of 15 residues. CDR3 amino acids: CASSLAAGLWDEQFF.

The chain joins TRBV20-1 to TRBJ2-3; the TCRdb D gene call, TRBD1, has no DNA to confirm it. This CDR3 is built from 14 residues. Germline V gene data show CDR1 as DFQATT and CDR2 as SNEGSKA (reference sequence). The CDR3 spells CSARDPTGEDTQYF.

J is TRBJ2-7 and V is TRBV7-6; TCRdb designates TRBD2, a call that cannot be tested without DNA. This CDR3 has 13 residues. Germline V CDR1 and CDR2: SGHVS, FNYEAQ. The CDR3 loop is CASSRSGKYEQYF.